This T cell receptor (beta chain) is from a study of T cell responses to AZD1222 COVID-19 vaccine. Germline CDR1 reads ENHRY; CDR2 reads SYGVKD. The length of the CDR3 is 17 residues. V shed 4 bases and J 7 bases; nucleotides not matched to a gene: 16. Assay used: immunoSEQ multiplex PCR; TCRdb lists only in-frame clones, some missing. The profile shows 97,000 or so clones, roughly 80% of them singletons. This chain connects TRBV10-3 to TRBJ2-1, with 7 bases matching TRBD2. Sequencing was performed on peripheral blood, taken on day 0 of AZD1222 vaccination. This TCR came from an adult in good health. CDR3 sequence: CAISGLELARSANEQFF. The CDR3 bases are TGTGCCATCAGTGGTTTAGAACTAGCGCGCTCCGCGAATGAGCAGTTCTTC.